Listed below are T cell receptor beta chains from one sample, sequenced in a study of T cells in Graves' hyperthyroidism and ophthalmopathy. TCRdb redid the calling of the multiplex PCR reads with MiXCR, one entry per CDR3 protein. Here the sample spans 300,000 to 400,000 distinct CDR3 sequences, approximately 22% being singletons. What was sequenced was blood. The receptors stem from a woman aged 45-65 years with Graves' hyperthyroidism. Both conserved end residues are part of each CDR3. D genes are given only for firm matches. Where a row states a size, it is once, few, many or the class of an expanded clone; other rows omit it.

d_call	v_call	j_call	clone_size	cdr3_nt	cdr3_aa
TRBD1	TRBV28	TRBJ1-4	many	TGTGCCAGCAGTACCCGACAGGGGGCCAATGAAAAACTGTTTTTT	CASSTRQGANEKLFF
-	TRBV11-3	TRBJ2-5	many	TGTGCCAGCAGCACCCGGACGGAGTTTCAAGAGACCCAGTACTTC	CASSTRTEFQETQYF
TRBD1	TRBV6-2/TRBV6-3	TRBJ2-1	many	TGTGCCAGCAGAACCGGGACAGGCAGATGGCGTGAGCAGTTCTTC	CASRTGTGRWREQFF
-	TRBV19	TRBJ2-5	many	TGTGCCAGTAGTATGGATGTTAGCGGCGGAGGGTGGGAGACCCAGTACTTC	CASSMDVSGGGWETQYF
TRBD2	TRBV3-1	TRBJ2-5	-	TGTGCCAGCAGCCAAGCCTCGGGACTAGCGTCAGAGACCCAGTACTTC	CASSQASGLASETQYF
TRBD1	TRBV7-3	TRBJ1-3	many	TGTGACTTACTCGGACAGGAGAGCTCTGGAAACACCATATATTTT	CDLLGQESSGNTIYF
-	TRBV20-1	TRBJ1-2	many	TGCAGTGCTAGAGATCCAGGAAGTTATGGCTACACCTTC	CSARDPGSYGYTF
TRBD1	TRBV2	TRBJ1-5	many	TGTGCCAGCAGTGATCAGACAGGGGTCAATCAGCCCCAGCATTTT	CASSDQTGVNQPQHF
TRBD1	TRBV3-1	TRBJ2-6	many	TGTGCCAGCAGACTCACAGGGGCTGGGGCCAACGTCCTGACTTTC	CASRLTGAGANVLTF
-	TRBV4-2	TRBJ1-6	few	TGTGCCAGCAGCCGCCAGGGCGAATCAAATTCACCCCTCCACTTT	CASSRQGESNSPLHF
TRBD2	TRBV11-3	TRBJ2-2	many	TGTGCCAGCAGCCTCGGACTAGCGGGATCCACCGGGGAGCTGTTTTTT	CASSLGLAGSTGELFF
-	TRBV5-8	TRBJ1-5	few	TGTGCCAGCAGCCCTGGACCGAGAATGGAGCCCCAGCATTTT	CASSPGPRMEPQHF
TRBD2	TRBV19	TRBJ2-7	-	TGTGCCAGTAGTATAGAGGCTAGCGGGAACTACGAGCAGTACTTC	CASSIEASGNYEQYF
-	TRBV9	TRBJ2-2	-	TGTGCCAGCAGCCAACGGGTCGGGGAGCTGTTTTTT	CASSQRVGELFF
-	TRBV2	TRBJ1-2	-	TGTGCCAGCAGTGATATGGGGGTAGTCGGCTACACCTTC	CASSDMGVVGYTF
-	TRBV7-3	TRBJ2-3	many	TGTGCCAGCAGCTTAATGGCTAGCGCAGATACGCAGTATTTT	CASSLMASADTQYF
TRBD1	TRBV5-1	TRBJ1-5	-	TGCGCCAGCAGGGCGGGACAGGGTGGCAATCAGCCCCAGCATTTT	CASRAGQGGNQPQHF
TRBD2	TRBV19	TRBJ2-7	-	TGTGCCAGTAGTACGGCGACTAGCGGACACTACGAGCAGTACTTC	CASSTATSGHYEQYF
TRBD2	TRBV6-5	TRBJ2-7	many	TGTGCCAGCAGTTACCATCGGCCAAGGGGCGGGCTAGGGGACTACGGGCAGTACTTC	CASSYHRPRGGLGDYGQYF